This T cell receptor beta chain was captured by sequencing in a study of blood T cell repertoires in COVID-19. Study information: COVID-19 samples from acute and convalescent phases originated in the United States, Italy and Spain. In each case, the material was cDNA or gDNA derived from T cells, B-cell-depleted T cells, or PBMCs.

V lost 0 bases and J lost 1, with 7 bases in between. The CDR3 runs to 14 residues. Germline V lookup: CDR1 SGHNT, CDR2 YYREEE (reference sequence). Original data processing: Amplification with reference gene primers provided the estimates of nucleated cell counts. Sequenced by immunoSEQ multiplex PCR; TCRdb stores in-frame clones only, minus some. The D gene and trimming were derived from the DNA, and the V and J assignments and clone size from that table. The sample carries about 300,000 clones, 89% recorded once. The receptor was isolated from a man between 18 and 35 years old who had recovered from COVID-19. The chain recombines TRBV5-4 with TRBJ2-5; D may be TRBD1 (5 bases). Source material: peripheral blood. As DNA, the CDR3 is TGTGCCAGCAGCTTGGTGACAGTCCAAGAGACCCAGTACTTC. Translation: CASSLVTVQETQYF.